This passage covers 30 T cell receptor beta chains from one sample sequenced in a study of shared clonotypes between healthy human individuals. Sequencing used immunoSEQ multiplex PCR; TCRdb keeps in-frame clones, though not all of them. The sample shows about a million clones, more than 65% of them seen only once. The sample consisted of memory CD4+ T cells sorted from blood. Specified subset: CD45RA-negative fraction. These receptors all stem from a man between 18 and 35 years old in good health.

This clone occurred once. Different DNA sequences within this sample yield the same CDR3. This chain links TRBV2 with TRBJ2-7; D call uncertain. V lost 2 bases to trimming and J lost 4 bases, with 6 bases between them. The germline CDR1 and CDR2 sequences are SNHLY and FYNNEI. The CDR3 contains 12 residues. CDR3 bases: TGTGCCAGCAGTGAAAGTGGGTACGAGCAGTACTTC. Residues: CASSESGYEQYF.

The rearrangement links TRBV9 to TRBJ2-5, with TRBD2 identical over 8 bases. This CDR3 is 16 amino acids long. Germline lookup yields CDR1 SGDLS and CDR2 YYNGEE. V lost 2 bases and J lost 1; bases outside the gene matches: 7. Written as DNA, the CDR3 is TGTGCCAGCAGCGTCGGGAGCGGGAGACCCCAAGAGACCCAGTACTTC. Translated, it gives CASSVGSGRPQETQYF.

CDR3 DNA: TGCGCCAGCAGCCCTGGACAGGGAACAAGGAACGAGCAGTACTTC. Encoded protein: CASSPGQGTRNEQYF. V and J are TRBV5-1 and TRBJ2-7; TRBD1 matches 8 bases. The ends lost 4 bases at V and 5 bases at J; junction bases unmatched: 11. This CDR3 contains 15 residues. Germline CDR1 and CDR2: SGHRS and YFSETQ.

The chain has TRBV4-1 and TRBJ2-5; TRBD1 agrees at 11 bases. Germline CDR1 MGHRA, CDR2 YSYEKL. CDR3 size: 18 residues. The J segment lost 2 bases and the V segment lost 0 bases, leaving 8 bases of the junction unmatched. This chain's CDR3 is CASSQEMVGTGGQETQYF. Written as DNA, the CDR3 is TGCGCCAGCAGCCAAGAGATGGTCGGGACAGGGGGACAAGAGACCCAGTACTTC.

Notes on this clone: Other DNA sequences in the sample encode the same CDR3. The chain has TRBV5-4 and TRBJ2-2; 8 positions match TRBD2. The germline CDR1 and CDR2 sequences are SGHNT and YYREEE (reference sequence). After removal of 4 bases from V and 5 bases from J, the junction contained 4 bases not matched to a gene. The CDR3 runs 14 residues. The CDR3 DNA is TGTGCCAGCAGCCCCGGGGGGGTTACCGGGGAGCTGTTTTTT. Residues: CASSPGGVTGELFF.

The genes are TRBV19 and TRBJ2-6; D may be TRBD1 (5 bases). The germline V gene has CDR1 LNHDA and CDR2 SQIVND (reference sequence). The CDR3 sequence is 17 residues long. Trimming took off 6 bases at V and 0 bases at J, with 15 bases between the two ends. CDR3 in DNA: TGTGCCAGTAGCCCCTTCGACAGATCCTCTGGGGCCAACGTCCTGACTTTC. Protein sequence: CASSPFDRSSGANVLTF.

CDR3 in DNA: TGTGCCAGCAGTCGGGACAGGGGCGAGGAAGAGACCCAGTACTTC. Amino acid sequence: CASSRDRGEEETQYF. J is TRBJ2-5 and V is TRBV28, with 10 bases that match TRBD1. The length of the CDR3 is 15 residues. J lost 3 bases, V lost 5 bases, and 6 bases had no gene match. Germline-derived CDR1 and CDR2 are MDHEN and SYDVKM.

The chain is built from TRBV5-1 and TRBJ1-1; 7 bases line up with TRBD1. The V and J ends lost 4 bases and 10 bases, in that order; junction bases with no gene match: 16. Germline CDR1 and CDR2: SGHRS and YFSETQ. This CDR3 is 15 amino acids long. The CDR3 is CASSPRGGTARVAFF. DNA of the CDR3: TGCGCCAGCAGCCCGAGGGGTGGGACAGCCCGTGTAGCTTTCTTT.

This rearrangement joins TRBV28 to TRBJ2-3; D uncertain. Germline CDR1 and CDR2: MDHEN and SYDVKM. Trimming took 3 bases from V and 4 from J, leaving 8 bases between them. There are 13 residues in the CDR3. The CDR3 DNA is TGTGCCAGCAGTTTTCGGGTCCCAGATACGCAGTATTTT. It translates to CASSFRVPDTQYF.

This clone was seen once. The chain is built from TRBV10-1 and TRBJ1-2; D remains unclear. Trimming removed 0 bases at V and 6 bases at J, with 11 bases between. The CDR3 contains 14 residues. Germline CDR1 and CDR2: WNHNN and SYGVQD (reference sequence). CDR3 nucleotides: TGCGCCAGCAGTGAGTCTCGGACTCAGGATGGCTACACCTTC. Its protein product is CASSESRTQDGYTF.

This sequence joins TRBV4-1 and TRBJ2-2; 8 nucleotides match TRBD1. V was clipped by 4 bases and J by 2 bases; unmatched bases: 6. The CDR3 contains 16 residues. Germline CDR1 and CDR2: MGHRA and YSYEKL. This CDR3 reads CASSLGTGGNTGELFF. CDR3 nucleotides: TGCGCCAGCAGCCTAGGGACAGGTGGAAACACCGGGGAGCTGTTTTTT.

The chain joins TRBV18 to TRBJ1-1, with TRBD1 matching 10 bases. CDR1 and CDR2 from the germline V gene are KGHSH and LQKENI. The length of the CDR3 is 17 residues. With 3 bases clipped from V and 5 bases from J, the junction kept 12 bases outside the gene matches. The CDR3 nucleotides are TGTGCCAGCTCACCTCTACACTTTAGACAGGGGGCTACTGAAGCTTTCTTT. It specifies CASSPLHFRQGATEAFF.

This clone was counted a single time. The chain employs TRBV11-1 and TRBJ2-4, with 8 bases aligning to TRBD1. The CDR3 is 18 residues long. V dropped 4 bases and J dropped 0; count of bases not matched to a gene: 11. CDR1 is SGHAT and CDR2 is FQDESV in the germline V gene (reference sequence). DNA for the CDR3: TGTGCCAGCAGCTACCTTTGGTTGACAGGGGCAGCCAAAAACATTCAGTACTTC. Amino acid sequence: CASSYLWLTGAAKNIQYF.

This chain connects TRBV10-3 to TRBJ1-1; D is perhaps TRBD1 (5 bases). Germline lookup yields CDR1 ENHRY and CDR2 SYGVKD. V lost 5 bases, J lost 13 bases, and 17 bases lay in between. This CDR3 is built from 12 residues. The CDR3 region has the DNA TGTGCCATCAGTACCGCCGGGGCGGCCTATTTCTTT. Translating it yields CAISTAGAAYFF.

The genes are TRBV10-1 and TRBJ2-7, with 10 bases fitting TRBD2. Germline V lookup: CDR1 WNHNN, CDR2 SYGVQD (reference sequence). J gave up 4 bases and V 2 bases, and 2 bases lay outside the gene matches. This CDR3 has 14 amino acids. CDR3 DNA sequence: TGCGCCAGCAGTGAGAGGACTAGCGGATACGAGCAGTACTTC. Protein sequence: CASSERTSGYEQYF.

V and J are TRBV7-2 and TRBJ2-2; D gene unclear. CDR1 and CDR2 (germline): SGHTA, FQGNSA. V was pared by 0 bases and J by 6 bases, with 5 bases between. The CDR3 contains 13 residues. For the CDR3, the DNA is TGTGCCAGCAGCTTAGCGTGGGCCGGGGAGCTGTTTTTT. This encodes CASSLAWAGELFF. The full variable domain, with the rest looked up from reference TRBV7-2 and TRBJ2-2, is GAGVSQSPSNKVTEKGKDVELRCDPISGHTALYWYRQSLGQGLEFLIYFQGNSAPDKSGLPSDRFSAERTGGSVSTLTIQRTQQEDSAVYLCASSLAWAGELFFGEGSRLTVL.

This clone was seen a handful of times. This rearrangement joins TRBV28 to TRBJ2-7; D is possibly TRBD1 (5 bases). The germline CDR1 and CDR2 sequences are MDHEN and SYDVKM. The germline V and J ends were trimmed by 6 bases and 6 bases, with 18 bases remaining between them. This CDR3 contains 14 residues. CDR3 loop: CASRPDQGRREQYF. DNA for the CDR3: TGTGCCAGCAGACCAGATCAGGGTAGGCGCGAGCAGTACTTC.

This clone came up a few times. The chain combines TRBV30 with TRBJ2-3; TRBD2 aligns across 10 bases. CDR3 length: 16 amino acids. Germline loops: CDR1 GTSNPN, CDR2 SVGIG (reference sequence). Trimming at V came to 4 bases and at J to 5 bases, leaving 12 bases not matched to a gene. CDR3 in DNA: TGTGCCTGGACGGCGAGCGGGAGGGCCTTGGTAGATACGCAGTATTTT. Its translation: CAWTASGRALVDTQYF.

J is TRBJ2-7 and V is TRBV9, with TRBD1 matching over 9 bases. Germline CDR1 and CDR2: SGDLS and YYNGEE. The CDR3 is 14 residues long. V gave up 3 bases and J gave up 2 bases; unmatched junction bases: 3. The CDR3 spells CASSATGGAYEQYF. The DNA of the CDR3 is TGTGCCAGCAGCGCGACAGGGGGTGCCTACGAGCAGTACTTC.

This rearrangement joins TRBV2 to TRBJ2-5, with D unclear. CDR3 size: 12 residues. The V end was cut by 2 bases, the J end by 7 bases, with 8 bases between. Germline CDR1 reads SNHLY; CDR2 reads FYNNEI. This CDR3 reads CASSELSGTQYF. CDR3 coding DNA: TGTGCCAGCAGTGAACTCTCCGGGACCCAGTACTTC.

This chain uses TRBV5-5 with TRBJ1-5; TRBD1 matches 9 bases. Trimming removed 2 bases from V and 5 bases from J; junction bases left unmatched: 5. Germline V gives CDR1 SGHKS, CDR2 YYEKEE (reference sequence). The CDR3 is made up of 15 amino acids. The CDR3 spells CASSFSGTGYQPQHF. The CDR3 region has the DNA TGTGCCAGCAGCTTCTCCGGGACAGGGTATCAGCCCCAGCATTTT.

This chain links TRBV19 with TRBJ2-7; D may match TRBD1 or TRBD2 (5 bases each). With 5 bases removed from V and 1 base from J, the gap between germline ends came to 15 bases. The germline gives CDR1 LNHDA, CDR2 SQIVND (reference sequence). The CDR3 sequence is 15 residues long. CDR3 bases: TGTGCCAGTAGTCGGGGCGGATCCAATTCCTACGAGCAGTACTTC. Its protein product is CASSRGGSNSYEQYF.

The chain couples TRBV6-6 to TRBJ2-2; the D gene is possibly TRBD1 (5 bases). Germline V gene lookup returns CDR1 MNHNY and CDR2 SVGAGI (reference sequence). The CDR3 sequence is 15 residues long. The V end lost 7 bases, the J end lost 6 bases, and 18 bases lay between the germline ends. The CDR3: CASTRTTGVPGELFF. The CDR3, as DNA: TGTGCCAGCACCCGGACCACAGGAGTCCCCGGGGAGCTGTTTTTT.

The chain employs TRBV13 and TRBJ2-7; D remains unclear. The CDR3 runs 13 residues. Germline V gene lookup returns CDR1 PRHDT and CDR2 FYEKMQ (reference sequence). The V end lost 5 bases, the J end lost 7 bases, and 15 bases lay between the germline ends. CDR3 region: CASSRARMEEQYF. The CDR3, as DNA: TGTGCCAGCAGCCGAGCTCGAATGGAGGAGCAGTACTTC.

The chain couples TRBV23-1 to TRBJ2-2; TRBD2 might be the D (6 bases). TRBV23-1 is designated an ORF whose function remains uncertain. The V end was cut by 1 base, the J end by 5 bases, with 14 bases between. The CDR3 is made up of 16 amino acids. CDR3 nucleotide sequence: TGCGCCAGCAGTCAATTACCACTTCGGGGGACCGGGGAGCTGTTTTTT. As protein: CASSQLPLRGTGELFF.

The chain joins TRBV19 to TRBJ2-5, with unresolved D. Germline assignment: CDR1 LNHDA and CDR2 SQIVND (reference sequence). The CDR3 runs to 13 residues. Trimming shortened V by 3 bases and J by 4 bases, and 9 bases separated the two germline ends. The chain's CDR3 is CASSIWSSETQYF. The CDR3 nucleotides read TGTGCCAGTAGTATCTGGTCTTCAGAGACCCAGTACTTC.

The J gene is TRBJ2-7, the V gene TRBV7-2; 10 nucleotides line up with TRBD1. The trim removed 5 bases at V and 7 bases at J, leaving 11 bases unmatched. The germline V gene encodes CDR1 SGHTA and CDR2 FQGNSA. This CDR3 contains 15 residues. CDR3 DNA: TGTGCCAGCAGCCCATCGGGGGACAGGGGTACGGAGCAGTACTTC. It is translated as CASSPSGDRGTEQYF. Based on the CDR3 plus reference TRBV7-2 and TRBJ2-7, the full variable domain is GAGVSQSPSNKVTEKGKDVELRCDPISGHTALYWYRQSLGQGLEFLIYFQGNSAPDKSGLPSDRFSAERTGGSVSTLTIQRTQQEDSAVYLCASSPSGDRGTEQYFGPGTRLTVT.

This rearrangement joins TRBV6-1 to TRBJ1-3; maybe TRBD1 (6 bases). CDR3 length: 15 amino acids. The V gene lost 2 bases and the J gene lost 8 bases, with 16 bases spanning the gap. In germline, CDR1 is MNHNS, CDR2 SASEGT. CDR3 DNA: TGTGCCAGCAGTGAATCCCGGGGGCTTTCGGACACCATATATTTT. It encodes CASSESRGLSDTIYF.

Remarks on this clone: Germline and junction disagree at one end, which may indicate a read error. The genes are TRBV7-7 and TRBJ1-1; TRBD1 matches at 7 bases. Germline V gene sequence: CDR1 SSHAT, CDR2 FNYEAQ (reference sequence). This CDR3 is built from 16 residues. CDR3 sequence (DNA): TGTGCTAGCAGCCCCCTGGGAGGGGGCGTGAACACTGAAGCTTTCTTT. This translates into CASSPLGGGVNTEAFF.

The chain is built from TRBV5-1 and TRBJ2-1, with D perhaps matching TRBD1 (6 bases). The length of the CDR3 is 16 residues. V lost 0 bases, J lost 4 bases, and 14 bases lay in between. Looked up from germline, CDR1 is SGHRS and CDR2 is YFSETQ. Written as DNA, the CDR3 is TGCGCCAGCAGCTTGGGAACTGGACAGACATACAATGAGCAGTTCTTC. The encoded protein is CASSLGTGQTYNEQFF.